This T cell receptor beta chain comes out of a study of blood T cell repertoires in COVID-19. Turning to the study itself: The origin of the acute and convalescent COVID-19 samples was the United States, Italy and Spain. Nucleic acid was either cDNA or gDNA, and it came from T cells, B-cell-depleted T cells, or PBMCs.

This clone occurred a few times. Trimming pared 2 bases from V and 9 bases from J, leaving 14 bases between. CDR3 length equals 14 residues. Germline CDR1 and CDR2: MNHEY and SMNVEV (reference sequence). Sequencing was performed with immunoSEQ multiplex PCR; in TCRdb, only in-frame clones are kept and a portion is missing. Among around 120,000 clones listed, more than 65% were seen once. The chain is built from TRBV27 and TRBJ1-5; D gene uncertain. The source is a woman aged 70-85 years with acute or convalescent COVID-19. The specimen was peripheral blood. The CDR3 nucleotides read TGTGCCAGCAGTTTAAAGGTCGGAGGCGGGCCCCAGCATTTT. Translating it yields CASSLKVGGGPQHF.